Shown below are 20 T cell receptor beta chains from a single sample sequenced in a study of blood T cell repertoires in COVID-19. Only in-frame clones appear in the TCRdb table, and some are missing; sequencing was by immunoSEQ multiplex PCR. The sample has 4,500 to 5,500 clones; 70% to 90% are singletons. The sample was peripheral blood. Receptor source: a man between 65 and 85 years old with COVID-19, enrolled during active disease.

The CDR3 protein is CASSPTLSIPQRTEAFF. CDR3 nucleotide sequence: TGTGCCAGCTCACCAACTCTGAGTATCCCCCAGAGGACTGAAGCTTTCTTT. This rearrangement joins TRBV18 to TRBJ1-1, with D unclear. The CDR3 is 17 residues long. Germline CDR1 reads KGHSH; CDR2 reads LQKENI. The V gene lost 2 bases and the J gene lost 5 bases, with 21 bases spanning the gap.

This chain connects TRBV4-1 to TRBJ2-7, with D possibly matching TRBD2 (6 bases). The V and J ends lost 0 bases and 3 bases respectively, with 9 bases between them. CDR1 and CDR2 from the germline V gene are MGHRA and YSYEKL. There are 14 residues in the CDR3. The CDR3 DNA reads TGCGCCAGCAGCCAAGAGGGTAGCGGCTACGAGCAGTACTTC. This codes for CASSQEGSGYEQYF.

This sequence joins TRBV10-1 and TRBJ2-3; no definite D call. Germline assignment: CDR1 WNHNN and CDR2 SYGVQD (reference sequence). CDR3 size: 15 residues. V lost 5 bases, J lost 0 bases, and 12 bases lay in between. In DNA, the CDR3 is TGCGCCAGCAGTCGAGCCCTCACCAGCACAGATACGCAGTATTTT. The encoded protein is CASSRALTSTDTQYF.

This clone has a single count. For the CDR3, the DNA is TGTGCCAGCTCACCATCCGGTCGGGAGGGCCGGAATGAGCAGTTCTTC. As protein: CASSPSGREGRNEQFF. V is TRBV18 and J is TRBJ2-1; the match to TRBD2 covers 8 bases. CDR3 length: 16 residues. With V trimmed by 2 bases and J by 7 bases, 10 bases remained unmatched. Germline loops: CDR1 KGHSH, CDR2 LQKENI.

This chain uses TRBV7-6 with TRBJ1-1; the match to TRBD1 covers 9 bases. Germline trimming cut 4 bases from V and 4 bases from J; bases unmatched to any gene: 4. The CDR3 spans 14 residues. CDR1 is SGHVS and CDR2 is FNYEAQ in the germline V gene. The CDR3 DNA reads as TGTGCCAGCAGCTCACTACAGGGGGCCACTGAAGCTTTCTTT. Residues: CASSSLQGATEAFF.

The J gene is TRBJ2-1, the V gene TRBV19, with D possibly matching TRBD1 (5 bases). Looked up from germline, CDR1 is LNHDA and CDR2 is SQIVND (reference sequence). V was clipped by 5 bases and J by 2 bases, with 10 bases between them. This CDR3 is built from 14 residues. In nucleotides, the CDR3 is TGTGCCAGTAGTTCGTGGGGCCCCTACAATGAGCAGTTCTTC. Its translation is CASSSWGPYNEQFF.

V usage is TRBV18 and J usage is TRBJ1-1; tentative D call: TRBD1 (5 bases). The CDR3 runs to 12 residues. V was shortened by 6 bases and J by 5 bases, with 10 bases between the two germline ends. CDR1 and CDR2 from the germline V gene are KGHSH and LQKENI. The CDR3 DNA follows: TGTGCCAGCTCGCGTGGGGGGACTGAAGCTTTCTTT. Encoded protein: CASSRGGTEAFF.

This chain joins TRBV30 and TRBJ1-2; maybe TRBD1 (5 bases). The CDR3 has 13 residues. Deletions cut 0 bases from V and 8 bases from J, with 13 bases between. Germline V gene data show CDR1 as GTSNPN and CDR2 as SVGIG (reference sequence). The CDR3 region has the DNA TGTGCCTGGAGTGTCTGGTCAGGGATGGGCTACACCTTC. Protein sequence: CAWSVWSGMGYTF.

The chain is built from TRBV18 and TRBJ2-2; D unclear. The CDR3 spans 14 residues. V was clipped by 3 bases and J by 4 bases, with 9 bases between them. The germline V gene has CDR1 KGHSH and CDR2 LQKENI. CDR3 DNA: TGTGCCAGCTCACCTACCATCGGCACCGGGGAGCTGTTTTTT. It is translated as CASSPTIGTGELFF.

The rearrangement links TRBV5-1 to TRBJ1-3; TRBD1 aligns across 7 bases. The ends lost 0 bases at V and 0 bases at J; junction bases unmatched: 3. The germline V gene has CDR1 SGHRS and CDR2 YFSETQ. The CDR3 loop spans 16 amino acids. The CDR3 is CASSLDPGGSGNTIYF. In DNA form, the CDR3 reads TGCGCCAGCAGCTTGGACCCAGGGGGCTCTGGAAACACCATATATTTT. The whole variable domain, remainder taken from reference TRBV5-1 and TRBJ1-3, is KAGVTQTPRYLIKTRGQQVTLSCSPISGHRSVSWYQQTPGQGLQFLFEYFSETQRNKGNFPGRFSGRQFSNSRSEMNVSTLELGDSALYLCASSLDPGGSGNTIYFGEGSWLTVV.

V and J are TRBV7-9 and TRBJ2-5; D gene uncertain. CDR1 is SEHNR, CDR2 FQNEAQ, per germline (reference sequence). CDR3 size: 13 residues. Trimming removed 5 bases at V and 3 bases at J, with 10 bases between. The CDR3 sequence is CASSLVGEETQYF. As DNA, the CDR3 is TGTGCCAGCAGCCTCGTCGGAGAAGAGACCCAGTACTTC. The whole variable domain, remainder taken from reference TRBV7-9 and TRBJ2-5, is DTGVSQNPRHKITKRGQNVTFRCDPISEHNRLYWYRQTLGQGPEFLTYFQNEAQLEKSRLLSDRFSAERPKGSFSTLEIQRTEQGDSAMYLCASSLVGEETQYFGPGTRLLVL.

V usage is TRBV27 and J usage is TRBJ2-7; the match to TRBD2 covers 7 bases. Germline V gene sequence: CDR1 MNHEY, CDR2 SMNVEV (reference sequence). J lost 3 bases, V lost 0 bases, and 5 bases had no gene match. This CDR3 comprises 15 residues. CDR3 nucleotides: TGTGCCAGCAGTTTATCGAGGGGCGGGGGCTACGAGCAGTACTTC. It specifies CASSLSRGGGYEQYF.

The rearrangement links TRBV6-5 to TRBJ1-1; no clear D. The V gene's germline CDR1 is MNHEY and CDR2 SVGAGI. The V and J ends lost 0 bases and 2 bases respectively, with 10 bases between them. The CDR3 has 15 residues. CDR3 DNA sequence: TGTGCCAGCAGTTACTCAGGGAGAGAAAACACTGAAGCTTTCTTT. Translation gives CASSYSGRENTEAFF.

Sample share makes this clone large (0.1 to 1%). CDR3 DNA: TGTGCCACCAGGGGGTCCCGGGACAGGGTCGGCGGGAATGAGCAGTTCTTC. This sequence encodes CATRGSRDRVGGNEQFF. The V gene is TRBV15, the J gene TRBJ2-1; the match to TRBD1 covers 9 bases. Germline CDR1 reads LNHNV; CDR2 reads YYDKDF (reference sequence). The length of the CDR3 is 17 residues. V was clipped by 6 bases and J by 7 bases; unmatched bases: 16.

V usage is TRBV27 and J usage is TRBJ1-6, with 8 bases aligning to TRBD1. CDR1 and CDR2 (germline): MNHEY, SMNVEV (reference sequence). This CDR3 contains 15 residues. V dropped 6 bases and J dropped 9; count of bases not matched to a gene: 10. The CDR3, as DNA: TGTGCCAGCAGCCTTGGACAGGGTTTTATTTCACCCCTCCACTTT. It is translated as CASSLGQGFISPLHF.

In this sample, this clone turned up once. The chain has TRBV5-4 and TRBJ2-7; TRBD2 matches at 12 bases. The CDR3 contains 16 residues. Germline CDR1 and CDR2: SGHNT and YYREEE (reference sequence). The J segment lost 3 bases and the V segment lost 2 bases, leaving 6 bases of the junction unmatched. CDR3 in amino acids: CASSFQLAGGFYEQYF. Written as DNA, the CDR3 is TGTGCCAGCAGCTTCCAACTAGCGGGAGGATTCTACGAGCAGTACTTC.

This chain connects TRBV2 to TRBJ1-4; possible D gene TRBD1, 5 bases. This CDR3 is built from 13 residues. CDR1 SNHLY and CDR2 FYNNEI come from the germline V gene. Trimming removed 8 bases at V and 5 bases at J, with 12 bases between. CDR3 coding DNA: TGTGCCAGCTTACAGGCCGGGAATGAAAAACTGTTTTTT. Protein sequence: CASLQAGNEKLFF.

The chain joins TRBV6-5 to TRBJ1-2; 8 nucleotides align to TRBD1. With V trimmed by 7 bases and J by 1 base, 5 bases remained unmatched. This CDR3 spans 14 amino acids. Germline CDR1 reads MNHEY; CDR2 reads SVGAGI. CDR3: CASTYRGGNYGYTF. CDR3 bases: TGTGCCAGCACCTACAGGGGGGGTAACTATGGCTACACCTTC.

As concerns this clone: The junction departs from germline at one end; a sequencing error may be responsible. The J gene is TRBJ1-4, the V gene TRBV23-1; no clear D. TRBV23-1 is placed among ORFs of uncertain function. The CDR3 loop spans 13 amino acids. In DNA form, the CDR3 reads TGCGCCAGCAGTCAATCCCCCAGGTCCAGCCGCTCTTTT. Residues: CASSQSPRSSRSF.

J is TRBJ2-5 and V is TRBV5-1; 10 nucleotides align to TRBD2. Trimming at V came to 0 bases and at J to 5 bases, leaving 7 bases not matched to a gene. The germline gives CDR1 SGHRS, CDR2 YFSETQ. CDR3 length: 16 residues. DNA for the CDR3: TGCGCCAGCAGCTTGGGCCGCCTAGCGGGGGTTGAGACCCAGTACTTC. Translating gives CASSLGRLAGVETQYF.